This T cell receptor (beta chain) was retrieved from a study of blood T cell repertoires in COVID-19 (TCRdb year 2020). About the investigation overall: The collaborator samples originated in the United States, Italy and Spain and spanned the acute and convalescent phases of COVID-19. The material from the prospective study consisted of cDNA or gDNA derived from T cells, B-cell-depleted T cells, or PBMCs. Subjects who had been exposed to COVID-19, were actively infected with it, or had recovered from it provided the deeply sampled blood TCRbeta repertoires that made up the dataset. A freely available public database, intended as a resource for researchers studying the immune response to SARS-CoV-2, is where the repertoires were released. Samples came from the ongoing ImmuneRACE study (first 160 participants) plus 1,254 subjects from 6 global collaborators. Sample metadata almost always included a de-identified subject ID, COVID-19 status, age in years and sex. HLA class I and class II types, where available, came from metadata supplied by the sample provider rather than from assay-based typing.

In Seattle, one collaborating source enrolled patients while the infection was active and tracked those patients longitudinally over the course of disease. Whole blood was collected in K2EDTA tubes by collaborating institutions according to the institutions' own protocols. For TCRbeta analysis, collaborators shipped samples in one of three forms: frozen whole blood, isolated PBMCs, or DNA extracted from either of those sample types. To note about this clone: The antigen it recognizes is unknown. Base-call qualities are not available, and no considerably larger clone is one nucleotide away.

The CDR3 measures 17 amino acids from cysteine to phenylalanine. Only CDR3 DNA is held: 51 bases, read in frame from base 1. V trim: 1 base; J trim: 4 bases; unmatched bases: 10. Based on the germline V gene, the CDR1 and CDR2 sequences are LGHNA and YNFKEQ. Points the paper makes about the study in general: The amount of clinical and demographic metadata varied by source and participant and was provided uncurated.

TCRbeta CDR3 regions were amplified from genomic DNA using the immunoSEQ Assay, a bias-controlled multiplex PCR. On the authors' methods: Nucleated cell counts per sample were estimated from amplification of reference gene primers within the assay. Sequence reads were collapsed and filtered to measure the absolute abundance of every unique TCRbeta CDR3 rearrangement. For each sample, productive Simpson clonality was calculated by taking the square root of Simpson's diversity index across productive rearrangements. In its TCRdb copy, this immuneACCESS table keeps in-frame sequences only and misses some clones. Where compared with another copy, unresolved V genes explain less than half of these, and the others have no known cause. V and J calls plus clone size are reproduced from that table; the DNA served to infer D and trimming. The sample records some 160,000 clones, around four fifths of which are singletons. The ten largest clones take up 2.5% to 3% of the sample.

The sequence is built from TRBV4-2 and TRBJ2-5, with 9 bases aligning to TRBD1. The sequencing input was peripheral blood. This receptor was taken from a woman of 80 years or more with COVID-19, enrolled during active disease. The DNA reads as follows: TGTGCCAGCAGCCAAGCCTACCGACAGGGGGTTTCAGAGACCCAGTACTTC. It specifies CASSQAYRQGVSETQYF.